Given below is one TCR beta chain in context. The antigen remains unidentified. The CDR3 loop spans 14 amino acids. Trimming removed 1 base from V and 2 bases from J, with 9 bases in between. Germline CDR1 SGHDT, CDR2 YYEEEE. The entry originates in a study of Ad26.COV2.S vaccination and SARS-CoV-2 variants. Produced via immunoSEQ multiplex PCR; TCRdb's table is partial and in-frame only. This table has some 350,000 clones, approximately 81% appearing once. Indicated treatment: 15 to 20 received Ad26.COV2.S at low or high dose, single or two shots; roughly 5 received placebo; per-sample allocation not given. It was on day 63 after the first vaccine or placebo injection that samples were taken. The vaccine antigen was prefusion-stabilized Wuhan SARS-CoV-2 spike. Regarding the study as a whole: While placebo recipients had lower spike-specific TCR breadth, vaccine recipients had more.

The V call is TRBV5-6, the J call TRBJ2-5; tentatively, D is TRBD1 or TRBD2 (6 bases each). The receptor's source is a person between 18 and 59 years old who received the Ad26.COV2.S COVID-19 vaccine or a placebo. The material was peripheral blood, obtained in a trial of Ad26.COV2.S vaccine versus placebo. CDR3 nucleotide sequence: TGTGCCAGCAGCTTGTGGAGGGGGCAAGAGACCCAGTACTTC. Protein sequence: CASSLWRGQETQYF.